This T cell receptor beta chain was retrieved from a study of blood T cell repertoires in COVID-19. Study-wide context: The study drew acute and convalescent COVID-19 samples from the United States, Italy and Spain. Sources were T cells, B-cell-depleted T cells, or PBMCs; the material itself was cDNA or gDNA.

Authors' data handling: The authors estimated nucleated cell counts from reference gene primer amplification. Clones were read by immunoSEQ multiplex PCR, and TCRdb kept only the in-frame ones, dropping some. V, J and clone size were drawn from that table, and D and trimming were deduced from the DNA. The sample holds around 18,000 clones, about four fifths seen once. CDR1 SGHRS and CDR2 YFSETQ come from the germline V gene. V was trimmed by 3 bases and J by 8 bases, leaving 26 bases between them. The CDR3 contains 17 residues. Sequenced: peripheral blood. The rearrangement links TRBV5-1 to TRBJ1-2; D might be TRBD1 (5 bases). This sequence originates from a man older than 75 with acute or convalescent COVID-19. The CDR3 reads CASSSGLSGRRIGGYTF. CDR3 DNA sequence: TGCGCCAGCAGCTCAGGGCTGTCCGGGCGGCGGATAGGGGGCTACACCTTC.